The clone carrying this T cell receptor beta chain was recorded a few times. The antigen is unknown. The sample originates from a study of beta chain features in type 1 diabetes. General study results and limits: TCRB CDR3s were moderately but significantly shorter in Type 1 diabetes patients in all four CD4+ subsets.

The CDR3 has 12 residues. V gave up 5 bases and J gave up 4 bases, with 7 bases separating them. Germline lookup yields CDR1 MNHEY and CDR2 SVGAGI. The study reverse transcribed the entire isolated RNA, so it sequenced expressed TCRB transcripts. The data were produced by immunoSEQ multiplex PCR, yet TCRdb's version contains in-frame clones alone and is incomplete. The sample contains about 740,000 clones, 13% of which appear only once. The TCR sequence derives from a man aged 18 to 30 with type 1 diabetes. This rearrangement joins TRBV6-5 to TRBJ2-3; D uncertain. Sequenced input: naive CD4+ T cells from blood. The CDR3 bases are TGTGCCAGCAGTAGAGGCCCAGATACGCAGTATTTT. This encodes CASSRGPDTQYF.